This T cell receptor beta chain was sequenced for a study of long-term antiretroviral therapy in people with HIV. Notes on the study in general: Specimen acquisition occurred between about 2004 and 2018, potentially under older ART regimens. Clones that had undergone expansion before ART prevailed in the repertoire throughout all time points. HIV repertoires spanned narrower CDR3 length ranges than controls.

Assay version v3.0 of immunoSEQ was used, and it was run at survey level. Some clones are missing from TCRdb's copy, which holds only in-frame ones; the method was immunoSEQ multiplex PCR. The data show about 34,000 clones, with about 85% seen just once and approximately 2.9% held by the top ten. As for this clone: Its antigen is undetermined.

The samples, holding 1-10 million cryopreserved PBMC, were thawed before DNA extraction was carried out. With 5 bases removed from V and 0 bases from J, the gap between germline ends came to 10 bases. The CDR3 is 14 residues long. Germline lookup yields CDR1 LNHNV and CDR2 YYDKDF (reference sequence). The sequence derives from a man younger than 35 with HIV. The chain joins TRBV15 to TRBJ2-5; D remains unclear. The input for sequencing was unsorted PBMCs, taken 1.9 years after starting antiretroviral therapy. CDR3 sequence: CATSPRLNQETQYF. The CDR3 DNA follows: TGTGCCACCAGCCCACGACTCAACCAAGAGACCCAGTACTTC. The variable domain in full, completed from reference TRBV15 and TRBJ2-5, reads DAMVIQNPRYQVTQFGKPVTLSCSQTLNHNVMYWYQQKSSQAPKLLFHYYDKDFNNEADTPDNFQSRRPNTSFCFLDIRSPGLGDTAMYLCATSPRLNQETQYFGPGTRLLVL.